The T cell receptor (beta chain) under discussion was sequenced for a study of blood T cell repertoires in COVID-19. Seattle patients were enrolled during active infection and followed longitudinally. Per germline, CDR1 SGHNT and CDR2 YYREEE (reference sequence). The CDR3 is 16 amino acids. Trimming removed 6 bases from V and 1 base from J; junction bases left unmatched: 7. As handled by the study authors: The authors estimated nucleated cell counts from reference gene primer amplification. The protocol was immunoSEQ multiplex PCR, while the TCRdb copy is restricted to in-frame clones and leaves out a portion. V and J calls and clone size come straight from that table; D and trimming were deduced from the DNA. Of almost 200,000 clones listed, roughly 80% are singletons.

V gene TRBV5-4 combines with J gene TRBJ2-6; 7 bases fit TRBD2. Material for sequencing was peripheral blood. The sequence was collected from a man aged 55 to 70 with COVID-19, enrolled during active disease. This chain's CDR3 is CASNKLARSGANVLTF. CDR3 DNA: TGTGCCAGCAACAAACTAGCGAGATCTGGGGCCAACGTCCTGACTTTC. The full variable domain, with the rest looked up from reference TRBV5-4 and TRBJ2-6, is ETGVTQSPTHLIKTRGQQVTLRCSSQSGHNTVSWYQQALGQGPQFIFQYYREEENGRGNFPPRFSGLQFPNYSSELNVNALELDDSALYLCASNKLARSGANVLTFGAGSRLTVL.